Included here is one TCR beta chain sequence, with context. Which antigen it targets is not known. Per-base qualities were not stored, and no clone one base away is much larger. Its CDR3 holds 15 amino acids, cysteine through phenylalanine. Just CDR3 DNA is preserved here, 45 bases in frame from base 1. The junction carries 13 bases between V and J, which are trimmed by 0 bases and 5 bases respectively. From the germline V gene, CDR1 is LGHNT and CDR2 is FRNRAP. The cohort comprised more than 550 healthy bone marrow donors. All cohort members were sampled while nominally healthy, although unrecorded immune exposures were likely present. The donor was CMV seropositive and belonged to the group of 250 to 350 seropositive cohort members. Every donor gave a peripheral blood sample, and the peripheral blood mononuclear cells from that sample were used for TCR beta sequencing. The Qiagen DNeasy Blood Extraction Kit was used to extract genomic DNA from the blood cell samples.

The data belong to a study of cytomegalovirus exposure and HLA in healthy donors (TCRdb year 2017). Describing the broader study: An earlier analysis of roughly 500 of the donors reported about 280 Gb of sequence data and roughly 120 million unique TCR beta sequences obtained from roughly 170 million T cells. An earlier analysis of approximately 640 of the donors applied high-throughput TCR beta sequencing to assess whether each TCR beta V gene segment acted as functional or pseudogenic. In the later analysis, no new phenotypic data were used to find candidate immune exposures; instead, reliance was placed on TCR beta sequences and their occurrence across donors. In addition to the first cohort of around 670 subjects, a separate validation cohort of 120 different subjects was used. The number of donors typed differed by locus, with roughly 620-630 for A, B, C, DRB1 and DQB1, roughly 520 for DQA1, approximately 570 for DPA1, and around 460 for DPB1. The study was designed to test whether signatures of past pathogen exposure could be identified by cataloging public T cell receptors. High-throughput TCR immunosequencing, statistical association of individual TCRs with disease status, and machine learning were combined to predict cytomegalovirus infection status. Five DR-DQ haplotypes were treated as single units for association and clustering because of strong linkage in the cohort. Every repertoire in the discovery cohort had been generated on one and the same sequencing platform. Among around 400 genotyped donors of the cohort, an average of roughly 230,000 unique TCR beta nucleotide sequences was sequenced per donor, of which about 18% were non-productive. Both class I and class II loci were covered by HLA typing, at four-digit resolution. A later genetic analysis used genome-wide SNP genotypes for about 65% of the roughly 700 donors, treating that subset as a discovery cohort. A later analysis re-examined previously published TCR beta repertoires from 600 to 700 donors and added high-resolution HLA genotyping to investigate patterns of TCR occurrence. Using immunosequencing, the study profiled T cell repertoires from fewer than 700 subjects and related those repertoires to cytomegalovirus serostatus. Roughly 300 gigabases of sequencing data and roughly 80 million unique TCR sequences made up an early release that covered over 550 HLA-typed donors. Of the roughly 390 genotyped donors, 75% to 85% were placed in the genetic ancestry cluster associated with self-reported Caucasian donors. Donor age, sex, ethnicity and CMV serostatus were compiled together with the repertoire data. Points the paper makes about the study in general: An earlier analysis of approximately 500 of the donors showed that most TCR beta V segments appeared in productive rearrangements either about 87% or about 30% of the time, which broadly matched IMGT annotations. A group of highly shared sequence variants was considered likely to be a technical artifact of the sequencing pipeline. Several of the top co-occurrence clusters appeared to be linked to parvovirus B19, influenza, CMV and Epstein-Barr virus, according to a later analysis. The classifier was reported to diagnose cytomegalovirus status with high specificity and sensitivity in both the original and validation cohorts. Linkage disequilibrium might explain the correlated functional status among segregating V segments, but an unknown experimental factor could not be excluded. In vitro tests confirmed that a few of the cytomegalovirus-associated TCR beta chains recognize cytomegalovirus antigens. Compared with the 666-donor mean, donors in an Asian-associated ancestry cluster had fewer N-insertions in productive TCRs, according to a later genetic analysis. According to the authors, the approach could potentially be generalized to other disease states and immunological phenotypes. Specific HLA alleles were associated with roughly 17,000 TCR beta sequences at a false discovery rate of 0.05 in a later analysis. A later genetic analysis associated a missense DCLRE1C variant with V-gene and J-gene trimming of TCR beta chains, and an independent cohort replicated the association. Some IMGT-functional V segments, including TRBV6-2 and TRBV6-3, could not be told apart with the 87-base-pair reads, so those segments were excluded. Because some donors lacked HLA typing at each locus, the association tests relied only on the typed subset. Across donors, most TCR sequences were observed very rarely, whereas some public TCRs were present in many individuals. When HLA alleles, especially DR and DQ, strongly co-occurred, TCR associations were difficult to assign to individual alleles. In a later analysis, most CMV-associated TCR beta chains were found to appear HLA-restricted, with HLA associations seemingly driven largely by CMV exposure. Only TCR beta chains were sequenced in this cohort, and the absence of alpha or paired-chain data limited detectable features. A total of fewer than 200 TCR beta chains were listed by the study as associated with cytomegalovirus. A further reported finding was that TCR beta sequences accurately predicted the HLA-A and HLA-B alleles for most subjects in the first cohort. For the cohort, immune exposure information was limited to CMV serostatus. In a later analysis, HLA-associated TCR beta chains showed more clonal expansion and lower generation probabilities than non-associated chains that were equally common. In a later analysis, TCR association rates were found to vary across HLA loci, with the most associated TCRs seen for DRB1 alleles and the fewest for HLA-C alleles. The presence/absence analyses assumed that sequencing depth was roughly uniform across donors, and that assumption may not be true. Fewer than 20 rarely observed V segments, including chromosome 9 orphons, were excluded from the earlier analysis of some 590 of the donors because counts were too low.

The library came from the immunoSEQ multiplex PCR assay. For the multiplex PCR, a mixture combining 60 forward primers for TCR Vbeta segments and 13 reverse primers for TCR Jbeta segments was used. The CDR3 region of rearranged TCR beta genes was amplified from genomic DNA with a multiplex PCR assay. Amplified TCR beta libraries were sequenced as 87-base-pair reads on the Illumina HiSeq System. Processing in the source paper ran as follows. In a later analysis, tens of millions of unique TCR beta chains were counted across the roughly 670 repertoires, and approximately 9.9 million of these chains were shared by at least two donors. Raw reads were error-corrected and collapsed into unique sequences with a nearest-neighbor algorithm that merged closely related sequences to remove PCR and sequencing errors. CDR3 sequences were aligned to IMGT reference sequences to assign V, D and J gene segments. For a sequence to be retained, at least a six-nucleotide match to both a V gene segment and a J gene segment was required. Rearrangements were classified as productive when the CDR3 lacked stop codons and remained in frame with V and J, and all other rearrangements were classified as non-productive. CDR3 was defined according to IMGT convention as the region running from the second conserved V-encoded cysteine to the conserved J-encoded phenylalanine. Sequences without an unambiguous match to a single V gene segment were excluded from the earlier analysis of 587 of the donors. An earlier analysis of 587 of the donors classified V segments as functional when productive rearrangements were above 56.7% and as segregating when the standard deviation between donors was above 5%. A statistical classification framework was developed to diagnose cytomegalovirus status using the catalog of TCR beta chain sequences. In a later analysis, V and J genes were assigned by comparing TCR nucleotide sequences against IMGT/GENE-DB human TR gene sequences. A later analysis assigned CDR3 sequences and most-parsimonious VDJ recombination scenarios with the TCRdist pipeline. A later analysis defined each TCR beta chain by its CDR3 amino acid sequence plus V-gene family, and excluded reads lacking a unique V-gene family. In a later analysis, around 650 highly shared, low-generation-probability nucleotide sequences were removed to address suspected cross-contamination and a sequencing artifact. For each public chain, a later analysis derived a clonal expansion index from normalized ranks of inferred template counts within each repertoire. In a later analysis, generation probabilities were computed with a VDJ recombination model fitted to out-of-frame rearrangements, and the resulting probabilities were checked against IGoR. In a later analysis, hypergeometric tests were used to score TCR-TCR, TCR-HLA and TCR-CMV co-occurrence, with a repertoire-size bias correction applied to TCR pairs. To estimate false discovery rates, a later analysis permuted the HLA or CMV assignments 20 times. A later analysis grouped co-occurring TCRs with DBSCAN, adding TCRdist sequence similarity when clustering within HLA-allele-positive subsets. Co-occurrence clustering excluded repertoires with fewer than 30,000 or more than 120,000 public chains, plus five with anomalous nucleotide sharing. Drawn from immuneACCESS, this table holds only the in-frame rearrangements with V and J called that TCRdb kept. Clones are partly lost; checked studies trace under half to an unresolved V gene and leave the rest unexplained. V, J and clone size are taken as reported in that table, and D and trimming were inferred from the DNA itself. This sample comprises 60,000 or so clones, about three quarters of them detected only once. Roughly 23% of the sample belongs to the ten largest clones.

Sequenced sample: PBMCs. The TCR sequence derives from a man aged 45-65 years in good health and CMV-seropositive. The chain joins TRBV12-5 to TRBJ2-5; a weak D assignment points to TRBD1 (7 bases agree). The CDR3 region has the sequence CASGLVGGTVETQYF. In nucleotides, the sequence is TGTGCTAGTGGTTTGGTAGGGGGGACAGTCGAGACCCAGTACTTC.